This is a list of T cell receptor beta chains from one sample in a study of T cell responses to AZD1222 COVID-19 vaccine. Profiling relied on immunoSEQ multiplex PCR, and the TCRdb table lists in-frame clones only, not all of them. Of tens of thousands of clones detected, approximately 83% appear once; the ten largest clones hold about an eighth. Sequenced material: peripheral blood, taken 28 days after the second AZD1222 dose. The receptors were sampled from an adult who received the AZD1222 COVID-19 vaccine. The CDR3 runs from the conserved cysteine through the conserved F or W. The D gene is left open where the match is weak.

j_gene	d_gene	v_gene	CDR3aa	CDR3nt
TRBJ1-6	-	TRBV12-5	CASGLETDSPLHF	TGTGCTAGTGGTTTGGAAACGGATTCACCCCTCCACTTT
TRBJ2-7	-	TRBV3-1/TRBV3-2	CASSQEPGTSYEQYF	TGTGCCAGCAGCCAAGAACCCGGGACTTCCTACGAGCAGTACTTC
TRBJ2-3	TRBD2	TRBV19	CASRGSGTSTDTQYF	TGTGCCAGTCGTGGTAGCGGGACTAGCACAGATACGCAGTATTTT
TRBJ2-5	TRBD2	TRBV7-8	CASSPRTSAVKETQYF	TGTGCCAGCAGCCCTCGGACTAGCGCCGTAAAAGAGACCCAGTACTTC
TRBJ1-1	-	TRBV13	CASSLPVNTEAFF	TGTGCCAGCAGCTTACCGGTGAACACTGAAGCTTTCTTT
TRBJ2-2	-	TRBV28	CASSQTGPGELFF	TGTGCCAGCAGTCAAACAGGGCCCGGGGAGCTGTTTTTT
TRBJ2-1	TRBD2	TRBV24-1	CATSDPDLERGYNEQFF	TGTGCCACCAGTGATCCTGACCTAGAGCGGGGATACAATGAGCAGTTCTTC
TRBJ2-7	-	TRBV7-9	CASSFSSASYEQYF	TGTGCCAGCAGCTTCTCTAGCGCGTCCTACGAGCAGTACTTC
TRBJ2-7	-	TRBV7-2	CASSLGGTSGSYEQYF	TGTGCCAGCAGCTTAGGAGGGACCAGCGGGTCCTACGAGCAGTACTTC
TRBJ2-3	-	TRBV6-1	CASSEFYTDTQYF	TGTGCCAGCAGTGAATTCTATACAGATACGCAGTATTTT
TRBJ1-5	-	TRBV19	CASSIDGSRKTQHF	TGTGCCAGTAGTATAGATGGGAGCCGGAAGACCCAGCATTTT
TRBJ2-1	-	TRBV15	CATSRARNSGPLSNFYNEQFF	TGTGCCACCAGCAGAGCCCGGAACTCAGGGCCTTTGTCGAACTTCTACAATGAGCAGTTCTTC
TRBJ2-2	TRBD2	TRBV29-1	CSVVRLAGGGGELFF	TGCAGCGTTGTCCGGCTAGCGGGAGGGGGCGGGGAGCTGTTTTTT
TRBJ1-1	-	TRBV28	CASSFPGAGTEAFF	TGTGCCAGCAGTTTCCCGGGGGCAGGCACTGAAGCTTTCTTT
TRBJ1-6	-	TRBV11-3	CASSLGEGRASPLHF	TGTGCCAGCAGCTTAGGAGAAGGGAGGGCTTCACCCCTCCACTTT
TRBJ2-5	-	TRBV7-2	CASSPRTGQQETQYF	TGTGCCAGCAGCCCAAGAACGGGGCAGCAAGAGACCCAGTACTTC
TRBJ1-2	-	TRBV11-2	CASSSRGLGDYGYTF	TGTGCCAGCAGCTCCCGGGGCCTCGGGGACTATGGCTACACCTTC